This T cell receptor (beta chain) appears in the sequencing data of a study of technical replicates of blood from several donors. J was trimmed by 2 bases and V by 6 bases; bases with no gene match: 6. Germline lookup yields CDR1 SQVTM and CDR2 ANQGSEA. This CDR3 has 15 residues. This clone occurred once. Measured with immunoSEQ multiplex PCR; TCRdb has only the in-frame clones, and not every one. The sample includes some 80,000 clones, 92% of them seen just once. The sequencing sample was made of T cells isolated from PBMCs. The rearrangement uses TRBV29-1 and TRBJ2-3; the match to TRBD2 covers 12 bases. The TCR comes from a human donor in good health. In DNA, the CDR3 is TGCAGCGTCGCCAGGACTAGCGGGACCACAGATACGCAGTATTTT. It is translated as CSVARTSGTTDTQYF.